Each of the 26 T cell receptor beta chains below was sequenced from the same sample in a study of cytomegalovirus exposure and HLA in healthy donors. The PCR employed 60 Vbeta primers together with 13 Jbeta primers. Method: immunoSEQ multiplex PCR; TCRdb's copy keeps in-frame clones and lacks some. The sample lists 110,000 to 150,000 clones; about 85% were seen once. Sequencing input: PBMCs. The receptors were sampled from a boy aged 2 to 9 in good health and CMV-seronegative.

The chain combines TRBV11-2 with TRBJ2-7; the match to TRBD2 covers 15 bases. The CDR3 is 18 amino acids. Germline V gene data show CDR1 as SGHAT and CDR2 as FQNNGV. Losses at the gene ends were 2 bases for V and 1 base for J; bases not matched to a gene: 6. This CDR3 reads CASSLWLGLAGGSYEQYF. The CDR3 nucleotides read TGTGCCAGCAGCTTATGGTTAGGACTAGCGGGAGGGTCCTACGAGCAGTACTTC.

This chain connects TRBV10-3 to TRBJ2-3; 7 nucleotides line up with TRBD2. From germline, CDR1 is ENHRY and CDR2 SYGVKD. The ends lost 2 bases at V and 1 base at J; junction bases unmatched: 0. The CDR3 is 14 amino acids. The CDR3 coding sequence is TGTGCCATCAGTGAGGCGGGAGGCACAGATACGCAGTATTTT. It specifies CAISEAGGTDTQYF.

The chain couples TRBV6-1 to TRBJ1-1; 12 bases are a match to TRBD1. Germline CDR1 is MNHNS and CDR2 is SASEGT. This CDR3 is 18 amino acids long. The trim removed 4 bases at V and 3 bases at J, leaving 12 bases unmatched. The CDR3 protein is CASSVSGTGGRGHTEAFF. The CDR3 region has the DNA TGTGCCAGCAGTGTCTCCGGGACAGGGGGCCGAGGCCACACTGAAGCTTTCTTT.

In the case of this clone: The same CDR3 can be traced to other DNA sequences in this sample. This chain links TRBV30 with TRBJ1-5; TRBD1 matches at 9 bases. J lost 6 bases, V lost 2 bases, and 14 bases had no gene match. The CDR3 length is 17 residues. Germline V gene lookup returns CDR1 GTSNPN and CDR2 SVGIG (reference sequence). CDR3 in amino acids: CAWSLKTGGIRGQPQHF. The CDR3 DNA reads TGTGCCTGGAGTCTTAAGACAGGGGGAATACGAGGTCAGCCCCAGCATTTT.

For this clone: One end of the junction is discordant with germline, which a read error may explain. The chain joins TRBV28 to TRBJ2-7, with a possible D match to TRBD1 (6 bases). The CDR3 spans 12 residues. Germline V gene lookup returns CDR1 MDHEN and CDR2 SYDVKM. CDR3 DNA: TGTGCCAGCAGTTCTGCACAGGGAATGCCTACGTTC. Translating it yields CASSSAQGMPTF.

The chain combines TRBV6-1 with TRBJ1-5; no definite D call. Trimming pared 1 base from V and 2 bases from J, leaving 12 bases between. Looked up from germline, CDR1 is MNHNS and CDR2 is SASEGT. CDR3 length: 16 residues. As DNA, the CDR3 is TGTGCCAGCAGTGAAGAGCCCAGGTTGGGCAATCAGCCCCAGCATTTT. Translating it yields CASSEEPRLGNQPQHF.

The chain links TRBV5-1 to TRBJ2-3, with 10 nucleotides matching TRBD1. Looked up from germline, CDR1 is SGHRS and CDR2 is YFSETQ. The V gene end was trimmed by 7 bases and the J gene end by 3 bases; junction bases not matched to a gene: 2. The CDR3 is 13 amino acids. The CDR3 spells CASSDRGTDTQYF. In nucleotides, the CDR3 is TGCGCCAGCTCGGACAGGGGGACAGATACGCAGTATTTT.

The CDR3 loop is CSVEAQGDRLNTEAFF. The CDR3 DNA follows: TGCAGCGTTGAAGCCCAAGGGGACAGGTTGAACACTGAAGCTTTCTTT. The chain is built from TRBV29-1 and TRBJ1-1; 8 nucleotides match TRBD1. From germline, CDR1 is SQVTM and CDR2 ANQGSEA. Trimming cost V 1 base and J 0 bases; bases outside gene matches: 7. The CDR3 loop spans 16 amino acids.

The V and J genes are TRBV7-9 and TRBJ1-4; D possibly corresponds to TRBD1 (6 bases). The V gene's germline CDR1 is SEHNR and CDR2 FQNEAQ (reference sequence). With 5 bases removed from V and 0 bases from J, the gap between germline ends came to 13 bases. The CDR3 has 16 amino acids. CDR3 in amino acids: CASSPPRTATNEKLFF. CDR3 sequence (DNA): TGTGCCAGCAGCCCTCCCCGGACAGCAACTAATGAAAAACTGTTTTTT.

V gene TRBV11-3 combines with J gene TRBJ1-5; D call uncertain. This CDR3 has 13 residues. Germline CDR1 is SGHNT and CDR2 is YENEEA. Trimming left V 5 bases short and J 9 bases short, with 14 bases between. The CDR3 spells CASSRGGGLPQHF. Here the CDR3 DNA reads TGTGCCAGCAGCCGCGGCGGCGGGCTGCCCCAGCATTTT.

The chain carries TRBV6-1 and TRBJ2-7, with TRBD2 as a possible D gene (5 bases). The CDR3 runs to 12 residues. Germline V gene sequence: CDR1 MNHNS, CDR2 SASEGT. Between the trimmed V and J ends, which lost 1 base and 6 bases, there was a span of 7 bases. The CDR3 DNA follows: TGTGCCAGCAGTGAAGTTAGCGCCGAGCAGTACTTC. It specifies CASSEVSAEQYF.

This clone has only one observation. The rearrangement uses TRBV7-8 and TRBJ1-3, with no clear D. With 5 bases removed from V and 0 bases from J, the gap between germline ends came to 11 bases. This CDR3 comprises 15 residues. CDR1 and CDR2 from the germline V gene are SGHVS and FQNEAQ. DNA of the CDR3: TGTGCCAGCAGCCCAAGCAGGAACTCTGGAAACACCATATATTTT. This translates into CASSPSRNSGNTIYF.

This clone was recorded a few times. V gene TRBV14 combines with J gene TRBJ2-7, with TRBD1 matching over 7 bases. Per germline, CDR1 SGHDN and CDR2 FVKESK. CDR3 size: 15 residues. Trimming cost V 1 base and J 4 bases; bases outside gene matches: 7. The CDR3 nucleotides read TGTGCCAGCAGCCAAGTTGGGACAGATGATTACGAGCAGTACTTC. It codes for CASSQVGTDDYEQYF.

V gene TRBV4-3 combines with J gene TRBJ2-3, with D maybe TRBD2 (6 bases). This CDR3 has 15 amino acids. The germline CDR1 and CDR2 sequences are LGHNA and YSLEER. With 1 base removed from V and 4 bases from J, the gap between germline ends came to 12 bases. The CDR3 DNA reads TGCGCCAGCAGCCAAGTAGGGCGGGACCCAGATACGCAGTATTTT. Protein: CASSQVGRDPDTQYF.

V usage is TRBV4-1 and J usage is TRBJ2-1, with D tentatively TRBD2 (6 bases). The V and J ends lost 0 bases and 3 bases respectively, with 9 bases between them. The CDR3 consists of 15 residues. CDR1 is MGHRA, CDR2 YSYEKL, per germline. The CDR3 nucleotides read TGCGCCAGCAGCCAAGACGTAGCGGTCTACAATGAGCAGTTCTTC. This encodes CASSQDVAVYNEQFF.

This rearrangement joins TRBV7-3 to TRBJ2-3; 9 positions agree with TRBD2. Germline V CDR1 and CDR2: SGHTA, FQGTGA. J gave up 4 bases and V 4 bases, and 12 bases lay outside the gene matches. This CDR3 is built from 17 residues. For the CDR3, the DNA is TGTGCCAGCAGCTCCCCACTTGGCGGGGGGGCTTCAGATACGCAGTATTTT. It specifies CASSSPLGGGASDTQYF.

The chain carries TRBV28 and TRBJ2-3, with D perhaps TRBD1 (6 bases). V was shortened by 3 bases and J by 2 bases, with 15 bases between the two germline ends. Germline V lookup: CDR1 MDHEN, CDR2 SYDVKM. This CDR3 is 16 amino acids long. The CDR3 is CASSLHRAYYTDTQYF. As DNA, the CDR3 is TGTGCCAGCAGTTTGCACAGGGCATATTACACAGATACGCAGTATTTT. The complete variable domain, with remaining parts taken from reference TRBV28 and TRBJ2-3, reads DVKVTQSSRYLVKRTGEKVFLECVQDMDHENMFWYRQDPGLGLRLIYFSYDVKMKEKGDIPEGYSVSREKKERFSLILESASTNQTSMYLCASSLHRAYYTDTQYFGPGTRLTVL.

V and J are TRBV9 and TRBJ1-2, with D possibly matching TRBD1 (6 bases). This CDR3 contains 12 residues. Germline-derived CDR1 and CDR2 are SGDLS and YYNGEE. V lost 4 bases, J lost 8 bases, and 12 bases lay in between. The DNA for the CDR3 is TGTGCCAGCAGCACCTACAGGGAAGGCTACACCTTC. Protein sequence: CASSTYREGYTF.

The table lists this clone with a count of one. V usage is TRBV27 and J usage is TRBJ2-6; D is possibly TRBD2 (6 bases). This CDR3 is built from 19 residues. Germline values: CDR1 MNHEY, CDR2 SMNVEV (reference sequence). Deletions cut 8 bases from V and 2 bases from J, with 25 bases between. For the CDR3, the DNA is TGTGCCAGCGGTAAGGCAGGGAGGCTGGGGTTACCTGGGGCCAACGTCCTGACTTTC. The encoded protein is CASGKAGRLGLPGANVLTF. The whole variable domain, filled in from reference TRBV27 and TRBJ2-6, reads EAQVTQNPRYLITVTGKKLTVTCSQNMNHEYMSWYRQDPGLGLRQIYYSMNVEVTDKGDVPEGYKVSRKEKRNFPLILESPSPNQTSLYFCASGKAGRLGLPGANVLTFGAGSRLTVL.

The chain employs TRBV28 and TRBJ2-7; unclear D gene. The CDR3 sequence is 11 residues long. Germline CDR1 is MDHEN and CDR2 is SYDVKM. V gave up 3 bases and J gave up 2 bases, with 2 bases separating them. The CDR3 DNA follows: TGTGCCAGCAGTTTTACCTACGAGCAGTACTTC. This gives the protein CASSFTYEQYF. The full variable domain, rest sourced from reference TRBV28 and TRBJ2-7, is DVKVTQSSRYLVKRTGEKVFLECVQDMDHENMFWYRQDPGLGLRLIYFSYDVKMKEKGDIPEGYSVSREKKERFSLILESASTNQTSMYLCASSFTYEQYFGPGTRLTVT.

The rearrangement uses TRBV29-1 and TRBJ2-7, with 9 nucleotides matching TRBD1. The J segment lost 3 bases and the V segment lost 6 bases, leaving 9 bases of the junction unmatched. The V gene's germline CDR1 is SQVTM and CDR2 ANQGSEA. The CDR3 runs to 14 residues. CDR3 loop: CSVATGTGSYEQYF. In DNA form, the CDR3 reads TGCAGCGTCGCGACCGGGACAGGGAGCTACGAGCAGTACTTC.

This chain joins TRBV6-5 and TRBJ2-3, with D perhaps matching TRBD2 (6 bases). V lost 6 bases to trimming and J lost 0 bases, with 13 bases between them. This CDR3 comprises 15 residues. Germline values: CDR1 MNHEY, CDR2 SVGAGI. In nucleotides, the CDR3 is TGTGCCAGCAGCCTTAGCGGTAGCAGCACAGATACGCAGTATTTT. This codes for CASSLSGSSTDTQYF.

The chain recombines TRBV7-9 with TRBJ1-4, with unresolved D. Trimming removed 6 bases from V and 8 bases from J, with 10 bases in between. This CDR3 is built from 12 residues. The germline gives CDR1 SEHNR, CDR2 FQNEAQ (reference sequence). The CDR3 region is CASSSPSEKLFF. CDR3 coding DNA: TGTGCCAGCAGTTCTCCCTCCGAAAAACTGTTTTTT.

The rearrangement uses TRBV28 and TRBJ2-2, with 8 nucleotides matching TRBD1. V lost 6 bases and J lost 4; bases outside the gene matches: 13. Germline assignment: CDR1 MDHEN and CDR2 SYDVKM. The CDR3 runs 17 residues. In nucleotides, the CDR3 is TGTGCCAGCAGCCCGGGACGGACAGGGCTCTTCACCGGGGAGCTGTTTTTT. It is translated as CASSPGRTGLFTGELFF.

V is TRBV29-1 and J is TRBJ2-7; 9 positions agree with TRBD1. The CDR3 is 15 residues long. The J segment lost 2 bases and the V segment lost 6 bases, leaving 11 bases of the junction unmatched. Germline CDR1 reads SQVTM; CDR2 reads ANQGSEA. CDR3 in DNA: TGCAGCGTATGCGTGGGACAGGGTATTACCTACGAGCAGTACTTC. As protein: CSVCVGQGITYEQYF.

The CDR3, as DNA: TGTGCCAGCAGCCTCCAGACTAGCGGGGGAGTTAACAATGAGCAGTTCTTC. This encodes CASSLQTSGGVNNEQFF. The chain combines TRBV7-9 with TRBJ2-1; 12 nucleotides align to TRBD2. Germline values: CDR1 SEHNR, CDR2 FQNEAQ (reference sequence). This CDR3 contains 17 residues. The junction had 10 bases not matched to a gene; V was cut back by 5 bases and J by 5 bases.